The clone carrying this TCR beta chain was detected only a few times. Its target is unknown. Per the germline V gene, CDR1 is MDHEN and CDR2 is SYDVKM. Trimming removed 5 bases from V and 12 bases from J; junction bases left unmatched: 4. The CDR3 loop spans 11 amino acids. This entry belongs to a study of cytomegalovirus exposure and HLA in healthy donors. Primers included in the PCR were 60 Vbeta and 13 Jbeta primers. Generated by immunoSEQ multiplex PCR, the TCRdb table keeps only in-frame clones and is missing some. The repertoire holds 100,000 to 150,000 clones, approximately 76% seen once, with about 16% in the top ten. Study findings and constraints: Researchers reported that a few CMV-associated chains were confirmed in vitro as CMV antigen-specific.

The sample consisted of PBMCs. The rearrangement joins TRBV28 to TRBJ2-7; TRBD2 matches at 10 bases. This TCR was recovered from a man aged 50-60 years in good health and CMV-seropositive. The CDR3 region is CASSMGLARYF. The CDR3 bases are TGTGCCAGCAGTATGGGACTAGCGCGGTACTTC.